This T cell receptor beta chain appears in the sequencing data of a study of shared clonotypes between healthy human individuals. Produced via immunoSEQ multiplex PCR; TCRdb's table is partial and in-frame only. The sample has 400,000 to 600,000 clones, nearly 80% seen once. V was trimmed by 4 bases and J by 6 bases, leaving 5 bases between them. This CDR3 is built from 11 residues. From germline, CDR1 is SNHLY and CDR2 FYNNEI. Genomic DNA, for the unsorted samples, came from some 100 million PBMCs. This TCR came from a woman aged 35 to 49 in good health. Some clones in this sample may be carry-over from other donors' samples. This chain links TRBV2 with TRBJ2-3, with D unclear. The specimen sequenced was PBMCs. As DNA, the CDR3 is TGTGCCAGCAGTGTATTGGATACGCAGTATTTT. It is translated as CASSVLDTQYF. Variable domain in full (rest from reference TRBV2 and TRBJ2-3): EPEVTQTPSHQVTQMGQEVILRCVPISNHLYFYWYRQILGQKVEFLVSFYNNEISEKSEIFDDQFSVERPDGSNFTLKIRSTKLEDSAMYFCASSVLDTQYFGPGTRLTVL.